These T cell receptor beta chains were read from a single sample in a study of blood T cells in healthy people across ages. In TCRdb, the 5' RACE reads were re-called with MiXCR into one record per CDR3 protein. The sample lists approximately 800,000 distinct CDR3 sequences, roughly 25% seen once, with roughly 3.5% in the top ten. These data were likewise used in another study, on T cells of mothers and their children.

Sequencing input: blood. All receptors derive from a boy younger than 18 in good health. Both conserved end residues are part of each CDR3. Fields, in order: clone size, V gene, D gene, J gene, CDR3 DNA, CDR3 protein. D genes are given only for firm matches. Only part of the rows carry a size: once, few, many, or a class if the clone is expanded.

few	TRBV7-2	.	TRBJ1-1	TGTGCCAGCAGCTTTCAGGCCTACACTGAAGCTTTCTTT	CASSFQAYTEAFF
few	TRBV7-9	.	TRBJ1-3	TGTGCCAGCCCTAAACCAGACGCCCCGTCTGGAAACACCATATATTTT	CASPKPDAPSGNTIYF
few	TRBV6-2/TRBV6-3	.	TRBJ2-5	TGTGCCAGCTGCCGGGTCCAAGAGACCCAGTACTTC	CASCRVQETQYF
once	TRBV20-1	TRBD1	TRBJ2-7	TGCAGTGCGCCGGGACAGTCACTCTCCTACGAGCAGTACTTC	CSAPGQSLSYEQYF
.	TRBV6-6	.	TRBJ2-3	TGTGCCAGCAGGATGACTAGAGGGGGCACAGATACGCAGTATTTT	CASRMTRGGTDTQYF
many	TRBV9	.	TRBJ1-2	TGTGCCAGCAGTTCACAGGCCGCCTATGGCTACACCTTC	CASSSQAAYGYTF
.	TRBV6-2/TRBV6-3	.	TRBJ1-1	TGTGCCAGCAGTCCTACGGGGGCTCGTACTGAAGCTTTCTTT	CASSPTGARTEAFF
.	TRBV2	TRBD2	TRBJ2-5	TGTGCCAGCAACGGGGGGGAGACCCAGTACTTC	CASNGGETQYF
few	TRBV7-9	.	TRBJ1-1	TGTGCCAGCAGCTTAGCCGCCATGAACACTGAAGCTTTCTTT	CASSLAAMNTEAFF
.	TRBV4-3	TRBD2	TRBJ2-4	TGCGCCGGCAGCCTTAGCGGGGGAGCCAAAAACATTCAGTACTTC	CAGSLSGGAKNIQYF
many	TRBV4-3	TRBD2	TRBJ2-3	TGCGCCAGCAGCCAAGATCCAACTAGCGGGATTAGCACAGATACGCAGTATTTT	CASSQDPTSGISTDTQYF
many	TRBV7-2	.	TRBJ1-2	TGTGCCAGCAGCCCGGTGGATGGCTATGGCTACACCTTC	CASSPVDGYGYTF
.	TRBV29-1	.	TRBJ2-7	TGCAGCGTTGTTTTCACAGGGAGCTCCTACGAGCAGTACTTC	CSVVFTGSSYEQYF
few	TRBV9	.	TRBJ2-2	TGTGCCAGCAGCGTAGTTTTGCGGACCGTCGCCGGGGAGCTGTTTTTT	CASSVVLRTVAGELFF
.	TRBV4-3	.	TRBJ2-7	TGCGCCAGCAGCCAAGAACGAGGCGGAGCTTACGAGCAGTACTTC	CASSQERGGAYEQYF
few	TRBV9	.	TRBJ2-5	TGTGCCAGCAGCGTCAGGGGAGACTCTCTAGAGACCCAGTACTTC	CASSVRGDSLETQYF
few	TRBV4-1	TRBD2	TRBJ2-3	TGCGCCAGCAGCCAAGTGCAGGTTGGCGGGGGGAGCACAGATACGCAGTATTTT	CASSQVQVGGGSTDTQYF
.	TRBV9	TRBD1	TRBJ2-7	TGTGCCAGCAGCGGGACCACAGGGGCGGCCGAGCAGTACTTC	CASSGTTGAAEQYF
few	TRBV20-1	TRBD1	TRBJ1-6	TGCAGTGCTAGAATGACAGGGAGTTCACCCCTCCACTTT	CSARMTGSSPLHF
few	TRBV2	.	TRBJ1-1	TGTGCCAGCAGTGTCGTGGGTAACGCTTTCTTT	CASSVVGNAFF
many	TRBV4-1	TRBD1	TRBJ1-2	TGCGCCAGCAGCCAAGCCGGGACAGGGAGTAACTATGGCTACACCTTC	CASSQAGTGSNYGYTF
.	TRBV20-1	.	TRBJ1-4	TGCAGTGCTAGATTCCCCTCAACTAATGAAAAACTGTTTTTT	CSARFPSTNEKLFF
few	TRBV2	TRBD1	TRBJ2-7	TGTGCCGGGGGACAGGGGATTTCCGAGCAGTACTTC	CAGGQGISEQYF
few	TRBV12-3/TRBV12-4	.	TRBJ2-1	TGTGCCAGCAGTCCGGGACCCGATCAGTTCTTC	CASSPGPDQFF
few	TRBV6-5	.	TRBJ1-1	TGTGCCAGCAGTTTTGCCCGAGAAGCTTTCTTT	CASSFAREAFF
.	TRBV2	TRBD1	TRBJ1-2	TGTGCCTCGGGGGCAGGGGGATACTATGGCTACACCTTC	CASGAGGYYGYTF